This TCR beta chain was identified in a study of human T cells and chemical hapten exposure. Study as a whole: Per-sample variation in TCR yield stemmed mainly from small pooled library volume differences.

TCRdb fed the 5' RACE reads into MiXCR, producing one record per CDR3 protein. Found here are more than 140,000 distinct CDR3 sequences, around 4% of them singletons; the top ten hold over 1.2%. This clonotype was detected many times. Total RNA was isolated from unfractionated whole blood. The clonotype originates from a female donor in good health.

CDR3 in amino acids: CATGSKGTIYF. For the CDR3, the DNA is TGTGCCACCGGGTCGAAAGGCACCATATATTTT. The rearrangement uses TRBV15 and TRBJ1-3; D gene uncertain. Between the trimmed V and J ends, which lost 8 bases and 9 bases, there was a span of 11 bases. Germline V gives CDR1 LNHNV, CDR2 YYDKDF (reference sequence). CDR3 size: 11 residues.